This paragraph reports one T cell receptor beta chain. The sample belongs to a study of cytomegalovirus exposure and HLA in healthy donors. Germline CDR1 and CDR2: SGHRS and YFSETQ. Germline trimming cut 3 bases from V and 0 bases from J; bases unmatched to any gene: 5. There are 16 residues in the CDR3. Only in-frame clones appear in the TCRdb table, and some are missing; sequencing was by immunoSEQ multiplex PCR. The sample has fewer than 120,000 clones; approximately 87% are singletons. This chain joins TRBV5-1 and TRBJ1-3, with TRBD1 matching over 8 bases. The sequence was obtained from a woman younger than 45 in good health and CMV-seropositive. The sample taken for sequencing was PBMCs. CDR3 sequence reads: CASSSGQASSGNTIYF. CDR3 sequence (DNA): TGCGCCAGCAGCTCGGGACAGGCTAGCTCTGGAAACACCATATATTTT.